The 21 T cell receptor beta chains below were found in one sample sequenced in a study of cytomegalovirus exposure and HLA in healthy donors. This PCR relied on a set of 60 Vbeta primers and 13 Jbeta primers. The method was immunoSEQ multiplex PCR; TCRdb's version includes in-frame clones alone and lacks a portion of them. The table has some 150,000 clones, 65% to 80% seen once. Sequencing was done on a sample of PBMCs. The receptors shown here come from a male donor in good health and CMV-seronegative.

This clone was counted a few times. The CDR3 reads CASTRGVSGANVLTF. As DNA, the CDR3 is TGTGCCAGCACCCGGGGGGTGTCTGGGGCCAACGTCCTGACTTTC. The chain carries TRBV5-5 and TRBJ2-6, with TRBD2 matching 7 bases. Germline V gene lookup returns CDR1 SGHKS and CDR2 YYEKEE (reference sequence). The J segment lost 1 base and the V segment lost 6 bases, leaving 4 bases of the junction unmatched. The CDR3 covers 15 residues.

The rearrangement joins TRBV6-1 to TRBJ1-2; 8 nucleotides line up with TRBD1. The CDR3 is made up of 15 amino acids. V was pared by 1 base and J by 6 bases, with 7 bases of the junction left unmatched. Germline CDR1 and CDR2: MNHNS and SASEGT. In nucleotides, the CDR3 is TGTGCCAGCAGTGAAGTTGCAGGGGGCAGGAATGGCTACACCTTC. Its protein is CASSEVAGGRNGYTF.

This sequence joins TRBV7-6 and TRBJ2-7, with a weak D call TRBD2 (5 bases). Germline CDR1 reads SGHVS; CDR2 reads FNYEAQ. With 5 bases removed from V and 1 base from J, the gap between germline ends came to 21 bases. The CDR3 is 17 amino acids. The CDR3 protein is CASSPGIRMGISYEQYF. The CDR3 DNA is TGTGCCAGCAGCCCCGGGATACGTATGGGTATTTCCTACGAGCAGTACTTC.

This clone was counted a single time. This chain joins TRBV11-2 and TRBJ2-7; weak D call: TRBD1 (6 bases). V lost 4 bases and J lost 3, with 16 bases in between. There are 15 residues in the CDR3. Looked up from germline, CDR1 is SGHAT and CDR2 is FQNNGV. The chain's CDR3 is CASSSLRTALYEQYF. The CDR3, as DNA: TGTGCCAGCAGCTCCCTCCGGACAGCTCTCTACGAGCAGTACTTC.

This chain links TRBV29-1 with TRBJ2-1, with a weak D call TRBD2 (5 bases). This CDR3 region has 14 residues. V lost 8 bases and J lost 0, with 14 bases in between. Germline values: CDR1 SQVTM, CDR2 ANQGSEA. CDR3 sequence (DNA): TGCAGCCTACGTACGGGGAGCTCCTACAATGAGCAGTTCTTC. Amino acids: CSLRTGSSYNEQFF.

The CDR3 bases are TGTGCCAGCAGTGAGACAGGGAAAGGAGCTTTCTTT. Residues: CASSETGKGAFF. The rearrangement joins TRBV6-5 to TRBJ1-1; 7 bases are a match to TRBD1. CDR1 and CDR2 from the germline V gene are MNHEY and SVGAGI. J lost 10 bases, V lost 5 bases, and 7 bases had no gene match. The CDR3 spans 12 residues.

This clone was recorded once. This chain uses TRBV7-6 with TRBJ1-1; D is uncertain. Germline V gene lookup returns CDR1 SGHVS and CDR2 FNYEAQ. The CDR3 runs 15 residues. With 2 bases removed from V and 1 base from J, the gap between germline ends came to 11 bases. The CDR3: CASSLSRGGNTEAFF. The CDR3 coding sequence is TGTGCCAGCAGCTTAAGCCGGGGAGGGAACACTGAAGCTTTCTTT. Full variable domain (missing parts from reference TRBV7-6 and TRBJ1-1): GAGVSQSPRYKVTKRGQDVALRCDPISGHVSLYWYRQALGQGPEFLTYFNYEAQQDKSGLPNDRFSAERPEGSISTLTIQRTEQRDSAMYRCASSLSRGGNTEAFFGQGTRLTVV.

A few counts support this clone. The chain joins TRBV7-9 to TRBJ1-2; D ambiguous. Germline V gene data show CDR1 as SEHNR and CDR2 as FQNEAQ (reference sequence). The CDR3 runs to 12 residues. V lost 5 bases, J lost 5 bases, and 9 bases lay in between. The CDR3, as DNA: TGTGCCAGCAGCCACCAGGCTTATGGCTACACCTTC. Encoded protein: CASSHQAYGYTF.

The V call is TRBV10-1, the J call TRBJ2-3; 13 bases agree with TRBD2. Germline V CDR1 and CDR2: WNHNN, SYGVQD (reference sequence). This CDR3 has 17 amino acids. The trim removed 8 bases at V and 2 bases at J, leaving 10 bases unmatched. The CDR3 spells CASSRRTSGGLTDTQYF. The CDR3 DNA sequence: TGCGCCAGCTCACGTCGGACTAGCGGGGGACTCACAGATACGCAGTATTTT.

This rearrangement joins TRBV6-6 to TRBJ1-5, with TRBD1 matching 7 bases. The V gene's germline CDR1 is MNHNY and CDR2 SVGAGI (reference sequence). The V gene end was trimmed by 5 bases and the J gene end by 4 bases; junction bases not matched to a gene: 11. This CDR3 comprises 16 residues. The CDR3 here is CASSPWAGGRNQPQHF. The DNA of the CDR3 is TGTGCCAGCAGTCCATGGGCAGGGGGAAGAAATCAGCCCCAGCATTTT.

This chain connects TRBV27 to TRBJ1-1; D is perhaps TRBD1 (5 bases). Germline CDR1 MNHEY, CDR2 SMNVEV (reference sequence). V lost 0 bases, J lost 0 bases, and 20 bases lay in between. This CDR3 region has 19 residues. CDR3 loop: CASSLSRDRTDRLNTEAFF. As DNA, the CDR3 is TGTGCCAGCAGTTTATCAAGGGATAGAACAGACAGACTGAACACTGAAGCTTTCTTT.

The chain carries TRBV27 and TRBJ1-1; 12 nucleotides align to TRBD1. CDR3 length: 14 residues. J gave up 4 bases and V 6 bases, and 3 bases lay outside the gene matches. The germline gives CDR1 MNHEY, CDR2 SMNVEV (reference sequence). The CDR3 nucleotides are TGTGCCAGCAGGGGGACAGGGGGCGTCACTGAAGCTTTCTTT. It specifies CASRGTGGVTEAFF.

This rearrangement joins TRBV10-3 to TRBJ2-7; 7 nucleotides align to TRBD1. V was clipped by 5 bases and J by 2 bases; unmatched bases: 6. Germline V lookup: CDR1 ENHRY, CDR2 SYGVKD. The CDR3 loop spans 14 amino acids. The CDR3 region is CAISIGQDTYEQYF. CDR3 bases: TGTGCCATCAGTATAGGACAGGACACCTACGAGCAGTACTTC.

Here the CDR3 DNA reads TGTGCCAGCAGCTACCCCGGAGGGGACACCGGGGAGCTGTTTTTT. It yields the protein CASSYPGGDTGELFF. The chain carries TRBV7-3 and TRBJ2-2; a weak D match, TRBD2 (6 bases). CDR3 length equals 15 residues. Deletions cut 4 bases from V and 3 bases from J, with 12 bases between. Germline V gives CDR1 SGHTA, CDR2 FQGTGA.

There are a few counts of this clone. One end of the junction is discordant with germline, which a read error may explain. This chain uses TRBV7-7 with TRBJ1-5, with D possibly matching TRBD1 (5 bases). Germline lookup yields CDR1 SSHAT and CDR2 FNYEAQ (reference sequence). The CDR3 runs 16 residues. The CDR3: CASSLGATPTNQPQHF. CDR3 coding DNA: TGTGCTAGCAGCTTAGGGGCAACCCCTACCAATCAGCCCCAGCATTTT.

The chain has TRBV15 and TRBJ2-7, with 9 bases identical to TRBD1. Germline V lookup: CDR1 LNHNV, CDR2 YYDKDF (reference sequence). J gave up 3 bases and V 0 bases, and 3 bases lay outside the gene matches. The length of the CDR3 is 15 residues. The CDR3 bases are TGTGCCACCAGCAGAGATGTGACAGGGGGCTACGAGCAGTACTTC. Translated: CATSRDVTGGYEQYF.

The rearrangement links TRBV28 to TRBJ1-3; TRBD1 might be the D (6 bases). Per the germline V gene, CDR1 is MDHEN and CDR2 is SYDVKM. This CDR3 region has 18 residues. The V and J ends lost 7 bases and 0 bases respectively, with 22 bases between them. The CDR3 loop is CASNLGGRGSSSGNTIYF. CDR3 coding DNA: TGTGCCAGCAACCTAGGGGGGAGGGGATCTAGCTCTGGAAACACCATATATTTT.

The V gene is TRBV6-5, the J gene TRBJ1-1; a possible D gene is TRBD1 (5 bases). The germline V gene encodes CDR1 MNHEY and CDR2 SVGAGI. V gave up 6 bases and J gave up 5 bases, with 19 bases separating them. The CDR3 is 15 amino acids. The DNA of the CDR3 is TGTGCCAGCAGACCAACCGCCAGGGCGGCGACTGAAGCTTTCTTT. Amino acids: CASRPTARAATEAFF.

The rearrangement links TRBV4-1 to TRBJ1-6; 11 bases agree with TRBD1. The CDR3 loop spans 15 amino acids. Trimming cost V 4 bases and J 7 bases; bases outside gene matches: 3. Per germline, CDR1 MGHRA and CDR2 YSYEKL. CDR3: CASSRGQGGNSPLHF. Here the CDR3 DNA reads TGCGCCAGCAGCCGGGGACAGGGGGGGAATTCACCCCTCCACTTT.

A note on this clone: Germline is not matched at one junction end, which may reflect a read error. This sequence joins TRBV7-9 and TRBJ1-2; D is uncertain. CDR1 is SEHNR and CDR2 is FQNEAQ in the germline V gene (reference sequence). This CDR3 is 13 amino acids long. DNA of the CDR3: TGTGCCAGCAGCTTATATGAAAACTATGGCCACACCTTC. Amino acid sequence: CASSLYENYGHTF. Combining the CDR3 with reference TRBV7-9 and TRBJ1-2 gives the whole variable domain DTGVSQNPRHKITKRGQNVTFRCDPISEHNRLYWYRQTLGQGPEFLTYFQNEAQLEKSRLLSDRFSAERPKGSFSTLEIQRTEQGDSAMYLCASSLYENYGHTFGSGTRLTVV.

The chain employs TRBV28 and TRBJ2-6; tentatively, D is TRBD2 (5 bases). Per germline, CDR1 MDHEN and CDR2 SYDVKM. The germline V and J ends were trimmed by 7 bases and 2 bases, with 12 bases remaining between them. This CDR3 is built from 15 residues. The CDR3 loop is CASTAGSAGANVLTF. CDR3 in DNA: TGTGCCAGCACCGCGGGCTCAGCTGGGGCCAACGTCCTGACTTTC.